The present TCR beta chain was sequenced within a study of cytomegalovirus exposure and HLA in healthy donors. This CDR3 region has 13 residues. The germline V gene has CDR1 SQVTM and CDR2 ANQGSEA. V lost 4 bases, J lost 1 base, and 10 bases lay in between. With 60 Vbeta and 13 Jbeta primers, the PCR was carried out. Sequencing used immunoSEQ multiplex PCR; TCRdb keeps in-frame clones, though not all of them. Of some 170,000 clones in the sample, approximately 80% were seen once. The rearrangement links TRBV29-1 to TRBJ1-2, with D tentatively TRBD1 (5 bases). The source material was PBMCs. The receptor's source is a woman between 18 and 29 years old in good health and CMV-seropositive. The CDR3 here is CSVGDSLNYGYTF. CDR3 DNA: TGCAGCGTTGGCGACAGTCTTAACTATGGCTACACCTTC.